What follows describes a single T cell receptor beta chain. Its antigen is currently unknown. These data originate in a study of cytomegalovirus exposure and HLA in healthy donors. Broader study findings: Excluded were some V segments that proved indistinguishable, including TRBV6-2 and TRBV6-3. Roughly even sequencing depth across donors was the assumption behind the presence/absence analyses.

The study ran its PCR with 60 Vbeta and 13 Jbeta primers. Profiling relied on immunoSEQ multiplex PCR, and the TCRdb table lists in-frame clones only, not all of them. Of 150,000 to 200,000 clones detected, about 76% appear once; the ten largest clones hold 6% to 8%. The CDR3 length is 12 residues. Germline V CDR1 and CDR2: LNHDA, SQIVND (reference sequence). Trimming left V 8 bases short and J 0 bases short, with 7 bases between. V and J are TRBV19 and TRBJ1-1; D is possibly TRBD1 (5 bases). The source material was PBMCs. The sequence derives from a male donor in good health and CMV-seropositive. CDR3 sequence reads: CASEDMNTEAFF. The CDR3 nucleotides read TGTGCCAGTGAGGACATGAACACTGAAGCTTTCTTT.